Following are 26 T cell receptor beta chains from one sample sequenced in a study of shared clonotypes between healthy human individuals. Repertoires were generated with immunoSEQ multiplex PCR, while TCRdb's copy carries only in-frame clones and drops some. The table shows 650,000 to 800,000 clones, with 92% occurring only once. In the naive CD8 group, cells lacked CD45RO and were positively selected for CCR7, so terminally differentiated effector memory CD45RA+ cells were left out. Source material: naive CD8+ T cells sorted from blood. All receptors derive from a man aged 25 to 40 in good health.

The chain recombines TRBV4-2 with TRBJ2-7, with D perhaps matching TRBD1 (6 bases). From germline, CDR1 is LGHNA and CDR2 YNFKEQ. The V gene lost 5 bases and the J gene lost 3 bases, with 17 bases spanning the gap. CDR3 length equals 15 residues. The DNA of the CDR3 is TGTGCCAGCAGCTCCGAATGGACAGAGCTCTACGAGCAGTACTTC. As protein: CASSSEWTELYEQYF.

CDR3 in amino acids: CASSGTGTGWGEQYF. CDR3 bases: TGTGCCAGCAGCGGCACCGGGACAGGGTGGGGCGAGCAGTACTTC. V usage is TRBV7-9 and J usage is TRBJ2-7; TRBD1 aligns across 9 bases. The J segment lost 6 bases and the V segment lost 5 bases, leaving 11 bases of the junction unmatched. Germline assignment: CDR1 SEHNR and CDR2 FQNEAQ (reference sequence). This CDR3 is 15 amino acids long.

This chain uses TRBV7-9 with TRBJ2-5; weak D call: TRBD2 (6 bases). Germline lookup yields CDR1 SEHNR and CDR2 FQNEAQ (reference sequence). The CDR3 covers 15 residues. Trimming shortened V by 3 bases and J by 0 bases, and 11 bases separated the two germline ends. CDR3 protein: CASSFYGGYQETQYF. DNA for the CDR3: TGTGCCAGCAGCTTTTACGGAGGGTACCAAGAGACCCAGTACTTC.

The V and J genes are TRBV4-1 and TRBJ2-1; D is possibly TRBD2 (6 bases). With 2 bases removed from V and 8 bases from J, the gap between germline ends came to 16 bases. The germline V gene encodes CDR1 MGHRA and CDR2 YSYEKL. CDR3 length: 15 amino acids. The CDR3 here is CASSQFSGRGDEQFF. DNA of the CDR3: TGCGCCAGCAGCCAATTTAGCGGTCGCGGGGATGAGCAGTTCTTC.

The rearrangement joins TRBV6-5 to TRBJ2-3; 12 bases map to TRBD2. From germline, CDR1 is MNHEY and CDR2 SVGAGI. Germline trimming cut 8 bases from V and 6 bases from J; bases unmatched to any gene: 3. The CDR3 runs to 13 residues. CDR3 DNA: TGTGCCAGCTCGACTAGCGGGAGTGATACGCAGTATTTT. It encodes CASSTSGSDTQYF.

The chain recombines TRBV5-1 with TRBJ2-1, with unresolved D. The V end was cut by 4 bases, the J end by 6 bases, with 20 bases between. CDR1 is SGHRS, CDR2 YFSETQ, per germline. The CDR3 is 16 amino acids. The CDR3: CASSLTGPPELNEQFF. The CDR3 DNA is TGCGCCAGCAGCCTAACCGGGCCCCCCGAGCTCAATGAGCAGTTCTTC.

The rearrangement uses TRBV27 and TRBJ2-1; D unclear. CDR1 and CDR2 (germline): MNHEY, SMNVEV (reference sequence). Deletions cut 8 bases from V and 5 bases from J, with 25 bases between. CDR3 size: 17 residues. Here the CDR3 DNA reads TGTGCCAGCGCTGTGCGCGAGACTCTTAAATTGAACAATGAGCAGTTCTTC. It specifies CASAVRETLKLNNEQFF.

The genes are TRBV15 and TRBJ1-3; D uncertain. CDR1 is LNHNV, CDR2 YYDKDF, per germline (reference sequence). Deletions cut 5 bases from V and 2 bases from J, with 19 bases between. CDR3 length: 17 residues. CDR3 in amino acids: CATSPDSVPWAGNTIYF. CDR3 nucleotides: TGTGCCACCAGCCCAGACTCCGTACCCTGGGCTGGAAACACCATATATTTT.

This clone was seen only once. V usage is TRBV14 and J usage is TRBJ1-1; D is unclear. This CDR3 region has 14 residues. V was pared by 1 base and J by 5 bases, with 11 bases between. CDR1 SGHDN and CDR2 FVKESK come from the germline V gene. The CDR3 sequence: CASSQALGRTEAFF. DNA for the CDR3: TGTGCCAGCAGCCAAGCGCTTGGCAGGACTGAAGCTTTCTTT.

V usage is TRBV29-1 and J usage is TRBJ2-7, with 8 bases lining up with TRBD2. The CDR3 loop spans 13 amino acids. Germline trimming cut 4 bases from V and 2 bases from J; bases unmatched to any gene: 4. Germline CDR1 is SQVTM and CDR2 is ANQGSEA. The CDR3 is CSVGSGLAYEQYF. CDR3 bases: TGCAGCGTTGGATCGGGACTAGCCTACGAGCAGTACTTC.

The chain is built from TRBV15 and TRBJ2-4, with no clear D. The CDR3 spans 13 residues. The V end lost 5 bases, the J end lost 7 bases, and 12 bases lay between the germline ends. In germline, CDR1 is LNHNV, CDR2 YYDKDF (reference sequence). Here the CDR3 DNA reads TGTGCCACCAGCCCGCAGAACGGGAACATTCAGTACTTC. Its translation: CATSPQNGNIQYF.

This clone was recorded once. This chain joins TRBV5-4 and TRBJ2-1, with TRBD2 as a possible D gene (6 bases). The length of the CDR3 is 17 residues. Germline-derived CDR1 and CDR2 are SGHNT and YYREEE (reference sequence). V was pared by 5 bases and J by 4 bases, with 22 bases between. This CDR3 is CASSPSAGRGVYNEQFF. In DNA form, the CDR3 reads TGTGCCAGCAGTCCTTCGGCGGGAAGGGGCGTATACAATGAGCAGTTCTTC.

The rearrangement links TRBV9 to TRBJ2-2; 10 nucleotides align to TRBD2. V shed 2 bases and J 4 bases; nucleotides not matched to a gene: 5. The germline CDR1 and CDR2 sequences are SGDLS and YYNGEE. This CDR3 region has 16 residues. The CDR3 region is CASSVPSSGSTGELFF. As DNA, the CDR3 is TGTGCCAGCAGCGTCCCGTCTAGCGGGAGCACCGGGGAGCTGTTTTTT.

V and J are TRBV7-9 and TRBJ1-1; tentatively, D is TRBD1 (5 bases). CDR3 size: 14 residues. The germline CDR1 and CDR2 sequences are SEHNR and FQNEAQ (reference sequence). V was clipped by 1 base and J by 1 base, with 7 bases between them. CDR3 sequence: CASSLGTTNTEAFF. In nucleotides, the CDR3 is TGTGCCAGCAGCTTAGGGACAACGAACACTGAAGCTTTCTTT.

This clone has just one count. This chain uses TRBV13 with TRBJ2-7; a possible D gene is TRBD2 (6 bases). This CDR3 has 14 amino acids. The germline V gene encodes CDR1 PRHDT and CDR2 FYEKMQ (reference sequence). V was cut by 4 bases and J by 3 bases, with 13 bases left in between. Here the CDR3 DNA reads TGTGCCAGCAGCTCCATCCGGGGGATCTACGAGCAGTACTTC. Amino acid sequence: CASSSIRGIYEQYF.

The CDR3 coding sequence is TGCGCCAGCGCCAGGGAAGGTGATAGGCGCACAGATACGCAGTATTTT. Protein: CASAREGDRRTDTQYF. The chain employs TRBV4-3 and TRBJ2-3; the D gene is possibly TRBD1 (5 bases). The V gene's germline CDR1 is LGHNA and CDR2 YSLEER. This CDR3 region has 16 residues. V was cut by 8 bases and J by 1 base, with 19 bases left in between.

The chain joins TRBV6-5 to TRBJ2-1; 12 bases are shared with TRBD2. After removal of 4 bases from V and 6 bases from J, the junction contained 4 bases not matched to a gene. The V gene's germline CDR1 is MNHEY and CDR2 SVGAGI. The CDR3 is made up of 15 amino acids. This CDR3 is CASSLVLAGGNEQFF. CDR3 DNA: TGTGCCAGCAGTTTAGTACTAGCGGGAGGCAATGAGCAGTTCTTC.

This chain links TRBV11-3 with TRBJ2-2, with no clear D. The germline V gene has CDR1 SGHNT and CDR2 YENEEA. V lost 1 base and J lost 2, with 14 bases in between. This CDR3 comprises 17 residues. This chain's CDR3 is CASSLGIGLENTGELFF. In DNA form, the CDR3 reads TGTGCCAGCAGCTTAGGGATAGGTCTGGAAAACACCGGGGAGCTGTTTTTT.

The rearrangement uses TRBV2 and TRBJ2-7; the D call may be TRBD1 or TRBD2 (6 bases each). The CDR3 runs 11 residues. Germline-derived CDR1 and CDR2 are SNHLY and FYNNEI. Trimming shortened V by 8 bases and J by 7 bases, and 12 bases separated the two germline ends. Written as DNA, the CDR3 is TGTGCCAGCGGAGGGGGTGGAGAGCAGTACTTC. The encoded protein is CASGGGGEQYF.

The chain combines TRBV10-2 with TRBJ2-6; D unclear. This CDR3 has 15 residues. The germline V gene has CDR1 WSHSY and CDR2 SAAADI. V lost 3 bases, J lost 2 bases, and 8 bases lay in between. CDR3 nucleotide sequence: TGCGCCAGCAGTGAAGGTTGGACTGGGGCCAACGTCCTGACTTTC. Protein: CASSEGWTGANVLTF.

The chain recombines TRBV14 with TRBJ2-4, with 8 bases aligning to TRBD2. V lost 1 base and J lost 13; bases outside the gene matches: 9. The CDR3 has 14 residues. Germline CDR1 SGHDN, CDR2 FVKESK. The CDR3 coding sequence is TGTGCCAGCAGCCAAGCCGGGGCTAGCGGGCTGCAGTACTTC. This encodes CASSQAGASGLQYF.

This chain uses TRBV7-9 with TRBJ2-7, with TRBD2 as a possible D gene (6 bases). The V end lost 3 bases, the J end lost 0 bases, and 15 bases lay between the germline ends. The CDR3 is made up of 16 amino acids. CDR1 is SEHNR and CDR2 is FQNEAQ in the germline V gene (reference sequence). The CDR3 nucleotides read TGTGCCAGCAGCTTCAACGTAGCGGAAAGCTCCTACGAGCAGTACTTC. Residues: CASSFNVAESSYEQYF.

The chain recombines TRBV29-1 with TRBJ2-1, with D possibly TRBD1 on 5 matching bases. The CDR3 covers 12 residues. V dropped 4 bases and J dropped 7 bases, with 11 bases sitting between them. Germline CDR1 SQVTM, CDR2 ANQGSEA. In DNA, the CDR3 is TGCAGCGTTGGAGCAGGGTGGAATGAGCAGTTCTTC. It is translated as CSVGAGWNEQFF.

The chain couples TRBV27 to TRBJ2-1; 12 bases match TRBD2. Per the germline V gene, CDR1 is MNHEY and CDR2 is SMNVEV (reference sequence). V shed 7 bases, J shed 6 bases, and the junction held 7 bases outside the gene matches. The CDR3 has 15 residues. The CDR3 region is CASTTGTSGFNEQFF. The CDR3 DNA is TGTGCCAGCACGACCGGGACTAGCGGGTTCAATGAGCAGTTCTTC.

This clone was seen once. The chain is built from TRBV21-1 and TRBJ2-7; the table names TRBD2, a call not compared with the DNA. TRBV21-1 is a listed pseudogene. The CDR3 consists of 15 residues. The chain's CDR3 is CASEGREDVSYEQYF. As DNA, the CDR3 is TGTGCCAGCGAGGGGCGGGAGGACGTCTCCTACGAGCAGTACTTC.

The chain carries TRBV15 and TRBJ1-2; D remains unclear. This CDR3 has 14 residues. Looked up from germline, CDR1 is LNHNV and CDR2 is YYDKDF (reference sequence). V gave up 0 bases and J gave up 7 bases, with 12 bases separating them. The CDR3 DNA reads TGTGCCACCAGCAGAGAACGGGAAAGAGGTGGCTACACCTTC. It encodes CATSRERERGGYTF.